In its sample, the clone carrying this T cell receptor beta chain was seen many times. This sample was taken from a study of blood T cells in healthy people across ages. There are 13 residues in the CDR3. CDR1 GTSNPN and CDR2 SVGIG come from the germline V gene (reference sequence). V lost 5 bases, J lost 5 bases, and 15 bases lay in between. A second PCR, run for about 7 to 11 cycles, used a sample-barcoded 5' primer plus a J-beta primer mix. TCRdb re-called the 5' RACE reads through MiXCR, storing one row per CDR3 protein. This sample yields roughly 700,000 distinct CDR3 sequences, of which roughly 32% are seen a single time; approximately 15% belongs to the top ten.

The specimen sequenced was blood. This clonotype was obtained from an elderly woman in good health. This chain links TRBV30 with TRBJ2-5; D remains ambiguous. The CDR3 bases are TGTGCCTGGTCCACTGTATCCAGGGAGACCCAGTACTTC. Amino acid sequence: CAWSTVSRETQYF.